The 2 T cell receptor beta chains given below trace back to one sample, sequenced in a study of shared clonotypes between healthy human individuals. Naivety among CD8 cells was defined by CD45RO negativity and positive CCR7 selection, thereby excluding terminally differentiated effector memory CD45RA+ cells. Repertoires were generated with immunoSEQ multiplex PCR, while TCRdb's copy carries only in-frame clones and drops some. This table holds about 820,000 clones, over 90% found once. The sequencing sample was made of naive CD8+ T cells sorted from blood. The receptor set was obtained from a man aged 25-40 years in good health.

As for this clone: The sample has other DNA sequences that encode this CDR3 too. The J gene is TRBJ2-7, the V gene TRBV27; 8 bases are a match to TRBD2. J gave up 7 bases and V 2 bases, and 10 bases lay outside the gene matches. Germline V gene data show CDR1 as MNHEY and CDR2 as SMNVEV (reference sequence). The CDR3 extends over 15 amino acids. This CDR3 is CASSLLAGGPGEQYF. The CDR3 DNA reads TGTGCCAGCAGTTTACTAGCGGGTGGGCCTGGGGAGCAGTACTTC.

The V and J genes are TRBV7-9 and TRBJ2-3, with TRBD1 identical over 10 bases. Trimming removed 4 bases from V and 3 bases from J; junction bases left unmatched: 7. Germline CDR1 is SEHNR and CDR2 is FQNEAQ (reference sequence). This CDR3 has 16 residues. This CDR3 reads CASSSGQGMRTDTQYF. The CDR3 DNA is TGTGCCAGCAGCTCGGGACAGGGGATGAGAACAGATACGCAGTATTTT. Looking up the rest from reference TRBV7-9 and TRBJ2-3 gives the full variable domain: DTGVSQNPRHKITKRGQNVTFRCDPISEHNRLYWYRQTLGQGPEFLTYFQNEAQLEKSRLLSDRFSAERPKGSFSTLEIQRTEQGDSAMYLCASSSGQGMRTDTQYFGPGTRLTVL.